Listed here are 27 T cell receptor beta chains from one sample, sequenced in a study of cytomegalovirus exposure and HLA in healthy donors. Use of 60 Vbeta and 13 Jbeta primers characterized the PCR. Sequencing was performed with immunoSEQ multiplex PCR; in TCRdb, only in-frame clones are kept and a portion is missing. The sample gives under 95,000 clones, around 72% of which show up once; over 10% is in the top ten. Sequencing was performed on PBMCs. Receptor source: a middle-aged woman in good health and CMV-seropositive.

The CDR3, as DNA: TGCGCCAGCAGCTCCCGGGGGGGCGCGAACACCGGGGAGCTGTTTTTT. Protein sequence: CASSSRGGANTGELFF. This rearrangement joins TRBV5-1 to TRBJ2-2; TRBD2 aligns across 8 bases. The CDR3 sequence is 16 residues long. V gave up 3 bases and J gave up 0 bases; unmatched junction bases: 4. In germline, CDR1 is SGHRS, CDR2 YFSETQ.

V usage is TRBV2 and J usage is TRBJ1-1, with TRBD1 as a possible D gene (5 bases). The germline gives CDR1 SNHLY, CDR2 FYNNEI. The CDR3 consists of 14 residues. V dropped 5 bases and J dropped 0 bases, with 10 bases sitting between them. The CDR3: CASSLQDLNTEAFF. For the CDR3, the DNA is TGTGCCAGCAGTCTACAGGATCTGAACACTGAAGCTTTCTTT.

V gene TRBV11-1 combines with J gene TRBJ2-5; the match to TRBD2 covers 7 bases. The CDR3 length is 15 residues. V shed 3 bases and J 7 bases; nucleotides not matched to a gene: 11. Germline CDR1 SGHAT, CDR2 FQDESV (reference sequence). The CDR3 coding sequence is TGTGCCAGCAGCTTTGGGACTACCATGACCGGGACCCAGTACTTC. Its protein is CASSFGTTMTGTQYF.

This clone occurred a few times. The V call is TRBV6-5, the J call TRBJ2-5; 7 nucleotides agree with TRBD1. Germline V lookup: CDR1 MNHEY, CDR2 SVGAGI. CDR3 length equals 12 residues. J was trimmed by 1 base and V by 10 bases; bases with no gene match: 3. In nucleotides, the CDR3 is TGTGCCACAGGACAGGTCCAAGAGACCCAGTACTTC. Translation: CATGQVQETQYF.

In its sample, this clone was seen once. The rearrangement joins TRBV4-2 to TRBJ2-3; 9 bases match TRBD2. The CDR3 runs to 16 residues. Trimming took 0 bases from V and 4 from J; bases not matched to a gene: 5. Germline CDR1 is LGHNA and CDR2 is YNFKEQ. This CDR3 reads CASSQDERGAADTQYF. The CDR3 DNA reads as TGTGCCAGCAGCCAAGATGAGCGGGGGGCCGCAGATACGCAGTATTTT.

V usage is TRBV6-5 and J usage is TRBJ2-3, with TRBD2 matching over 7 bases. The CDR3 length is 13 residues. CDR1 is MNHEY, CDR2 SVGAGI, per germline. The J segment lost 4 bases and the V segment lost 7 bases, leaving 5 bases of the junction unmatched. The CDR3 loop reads CASTLAGSDTQYF. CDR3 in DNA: TGTGCCAGCACCTTAGCGGGTTCAGATACGCAGTATTTT.

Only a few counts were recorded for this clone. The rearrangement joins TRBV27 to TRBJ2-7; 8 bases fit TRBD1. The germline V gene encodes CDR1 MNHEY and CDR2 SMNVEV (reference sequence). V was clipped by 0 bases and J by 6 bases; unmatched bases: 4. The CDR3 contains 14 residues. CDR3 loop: CASSLSGTGGEQYF. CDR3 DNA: TGTGCCAGCAGTTTATCCGGGACAGGAGGCGAGCAGTACTTC.

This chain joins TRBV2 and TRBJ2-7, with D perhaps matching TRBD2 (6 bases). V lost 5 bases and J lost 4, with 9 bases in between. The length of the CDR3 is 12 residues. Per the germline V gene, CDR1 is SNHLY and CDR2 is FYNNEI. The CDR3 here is CASSSSGYEQYF. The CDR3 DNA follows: TGTGCCAGCAGTTCCAGCGGGTACGAGCAGTACTTC. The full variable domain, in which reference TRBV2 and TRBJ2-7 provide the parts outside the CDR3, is EPEVTQTPSHQVTQMGQEVILRCVPISNHLYFYWYRQILGQKVEFLVSFYNNEISEKSEIFDDQFSVERPDGSNFTLKIRSTKLEDSAMYFCASSSSGYEQYFGPGTRLTVT.

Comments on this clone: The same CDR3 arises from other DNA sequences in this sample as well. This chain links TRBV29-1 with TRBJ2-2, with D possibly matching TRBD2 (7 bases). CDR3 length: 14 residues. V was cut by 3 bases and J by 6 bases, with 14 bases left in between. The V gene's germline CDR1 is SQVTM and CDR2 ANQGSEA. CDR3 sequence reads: CSVESRGAPGELFF. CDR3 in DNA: TGCAGCGTTGAGAGTCGGGGGGCCCCCGGGGAGCTGTTTTTT.

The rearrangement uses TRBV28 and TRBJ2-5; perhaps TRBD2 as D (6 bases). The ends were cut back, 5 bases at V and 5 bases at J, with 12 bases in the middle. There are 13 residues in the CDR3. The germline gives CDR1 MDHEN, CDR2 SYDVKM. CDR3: CASSTGGHETQYF. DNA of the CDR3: TGTGCCAGCAGTACCGGGGGTCACGAGACCCAGTACTTC.

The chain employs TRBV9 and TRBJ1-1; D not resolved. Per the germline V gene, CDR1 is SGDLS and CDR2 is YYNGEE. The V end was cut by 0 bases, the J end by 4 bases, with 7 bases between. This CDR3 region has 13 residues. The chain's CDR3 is CASSVEEGTEAFF. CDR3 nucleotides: TGTGCCAGCAGCGTAGAAGAGGGCACTGAAGCTTTCTTT.

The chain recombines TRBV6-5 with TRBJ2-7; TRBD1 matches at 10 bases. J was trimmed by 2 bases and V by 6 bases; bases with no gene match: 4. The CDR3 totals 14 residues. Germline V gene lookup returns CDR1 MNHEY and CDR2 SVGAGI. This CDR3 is CASRTGGYPYEQYF. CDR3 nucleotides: TGTGCCAGCAGGACAGGGGGCTACCCCTACGAGCAGTACTTC.

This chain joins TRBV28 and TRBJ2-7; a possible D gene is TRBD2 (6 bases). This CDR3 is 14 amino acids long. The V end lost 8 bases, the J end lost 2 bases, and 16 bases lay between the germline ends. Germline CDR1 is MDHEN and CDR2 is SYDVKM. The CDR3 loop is CASLQAGRTYEQYF. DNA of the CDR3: TGTGCCAGCCTCCAGGCGGGGCGAACCTACGAGCAGTACTTC. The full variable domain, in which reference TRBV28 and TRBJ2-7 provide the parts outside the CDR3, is DVKVTQSSRYLVKRTGEKVFLECVQDMDHENMFWYRQDPGLGLRLIYFSYDVKMKEKGDIPEGYSVSREKKERFSLILESASTNQTSMYLCASLQAGRTYEQYFGPGTRLTVT.

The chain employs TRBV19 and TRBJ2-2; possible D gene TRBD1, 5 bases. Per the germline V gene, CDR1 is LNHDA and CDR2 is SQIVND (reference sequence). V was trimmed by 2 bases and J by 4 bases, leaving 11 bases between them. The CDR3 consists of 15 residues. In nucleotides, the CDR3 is TGTGCCAGTAGTATATCCAGCGACAGCACCGGGGAGCTGTTTTTT. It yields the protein CASSISSDSTGELFF.

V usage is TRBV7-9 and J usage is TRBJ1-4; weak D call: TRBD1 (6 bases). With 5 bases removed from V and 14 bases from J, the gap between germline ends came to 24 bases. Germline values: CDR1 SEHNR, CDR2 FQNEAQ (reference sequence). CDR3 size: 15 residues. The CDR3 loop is CASSPGDMPHRALFF. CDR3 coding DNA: TGTGCCAGCAGCCCTGGGGACATGCCCCATAGGGCGCTGTTTTTT.

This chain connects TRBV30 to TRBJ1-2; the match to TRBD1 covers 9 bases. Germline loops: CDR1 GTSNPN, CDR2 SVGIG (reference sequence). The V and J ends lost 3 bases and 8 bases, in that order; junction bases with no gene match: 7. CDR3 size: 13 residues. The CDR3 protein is CAWSLGQGQGYTF. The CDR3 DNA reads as TGTGCCTGGAGCCTGGGACAGGGCCAGGGCTACACCTTC.

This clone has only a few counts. The CDR3 DNA sequence: TGTGCCAGCACCCTCTCCTGGCAAGGGGACGAGCAGTACTTC. This gives the protein CASTLSWQGDEQYF. The V call is TRBV7-2, the J call TRBJ2-7; possibly TRBD1 for D (5 bases). Germline-derived CDR1 and CDR2 are SGHTA and FQGNSA. Deletions cut 7 bases from V and 5 bases from J, with 18 bases between. The CDR3 contains 14 residues.

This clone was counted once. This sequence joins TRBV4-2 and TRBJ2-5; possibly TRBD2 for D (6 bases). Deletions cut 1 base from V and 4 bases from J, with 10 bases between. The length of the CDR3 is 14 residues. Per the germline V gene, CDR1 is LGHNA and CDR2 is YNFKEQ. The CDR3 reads CASSQGPSAETQYF. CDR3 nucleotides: TGTGCCAGCAGCCAAGGCCCTAGCGCAGAGACCCAGTACTTC.

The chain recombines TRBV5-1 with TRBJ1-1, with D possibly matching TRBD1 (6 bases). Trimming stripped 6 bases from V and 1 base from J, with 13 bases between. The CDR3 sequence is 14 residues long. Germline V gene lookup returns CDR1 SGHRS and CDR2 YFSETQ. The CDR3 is CASTTGQPNTEAFF. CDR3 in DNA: TGCGCCAGCACCACGGGACAACCGAACACTGAAGCTTTCTTT.

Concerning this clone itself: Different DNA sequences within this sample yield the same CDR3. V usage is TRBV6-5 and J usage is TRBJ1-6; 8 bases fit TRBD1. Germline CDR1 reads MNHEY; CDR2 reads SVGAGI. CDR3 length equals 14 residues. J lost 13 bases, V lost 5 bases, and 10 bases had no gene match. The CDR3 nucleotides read TGTGCCAGCAGTCTCCGGGACAGGATAACCCCCCTCCACTTT. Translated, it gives CASSLRDRITPLHF.

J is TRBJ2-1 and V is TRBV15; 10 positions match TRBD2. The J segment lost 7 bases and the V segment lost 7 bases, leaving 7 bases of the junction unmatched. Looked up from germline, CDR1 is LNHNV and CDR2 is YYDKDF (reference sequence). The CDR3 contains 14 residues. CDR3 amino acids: CATTPGLATNEQFF. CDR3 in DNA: TGTGCCACCACCCCGGGACTAGCGACAAATGAGCAGTTCTTC.

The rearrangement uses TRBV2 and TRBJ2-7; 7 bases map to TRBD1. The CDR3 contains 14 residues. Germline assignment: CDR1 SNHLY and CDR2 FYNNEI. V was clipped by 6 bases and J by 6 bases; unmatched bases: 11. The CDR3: CASRNRGGLGEQYF. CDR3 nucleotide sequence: TGTGCCAGCAGGAACAGGGGTGGATTGGGCGAGCAGTACTTC.

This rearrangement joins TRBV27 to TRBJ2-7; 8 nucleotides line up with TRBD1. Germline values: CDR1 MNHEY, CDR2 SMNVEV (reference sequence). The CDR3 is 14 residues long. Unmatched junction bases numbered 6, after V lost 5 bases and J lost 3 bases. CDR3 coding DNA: TGTGCCAGCAGTAGCCAGGACAGGGACTACGAGCAGTACTTC. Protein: CASSSQDRDYEQYF.

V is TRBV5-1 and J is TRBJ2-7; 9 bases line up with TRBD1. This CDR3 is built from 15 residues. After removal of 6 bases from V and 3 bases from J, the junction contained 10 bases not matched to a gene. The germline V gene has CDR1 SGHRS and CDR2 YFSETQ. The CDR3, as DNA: TGCGCCAGCACCAAGGATGGGACAGGGTTCTACGAGCAGTACTTC. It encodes CASTKDGTGFYEQYF.

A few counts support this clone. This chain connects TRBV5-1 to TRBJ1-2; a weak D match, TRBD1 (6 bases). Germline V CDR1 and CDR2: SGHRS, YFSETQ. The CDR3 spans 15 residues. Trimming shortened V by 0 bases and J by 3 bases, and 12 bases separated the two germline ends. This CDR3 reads CASSLGSGTYYGYTF. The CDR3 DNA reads TGCGCCAGCAGCTTGGGATCCGGGACATACTATGGCTACACCTTC.

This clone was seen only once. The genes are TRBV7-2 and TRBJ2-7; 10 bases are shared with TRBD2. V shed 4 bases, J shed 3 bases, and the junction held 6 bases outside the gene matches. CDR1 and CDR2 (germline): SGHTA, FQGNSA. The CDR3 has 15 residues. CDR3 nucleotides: TGTGCCAGCAGCTCCTATAGCGGGGGGCTCTACGAGCAGTACTTC. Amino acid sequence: CASSSYSGGLYEQYF.

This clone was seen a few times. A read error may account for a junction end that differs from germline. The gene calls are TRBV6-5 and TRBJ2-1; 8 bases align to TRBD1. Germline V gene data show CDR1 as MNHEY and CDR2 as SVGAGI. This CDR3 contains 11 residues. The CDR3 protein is CASSLDRELFF. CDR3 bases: TGTGCCAGCAGTTTGGACAGGGAGCTGTTCTTC.